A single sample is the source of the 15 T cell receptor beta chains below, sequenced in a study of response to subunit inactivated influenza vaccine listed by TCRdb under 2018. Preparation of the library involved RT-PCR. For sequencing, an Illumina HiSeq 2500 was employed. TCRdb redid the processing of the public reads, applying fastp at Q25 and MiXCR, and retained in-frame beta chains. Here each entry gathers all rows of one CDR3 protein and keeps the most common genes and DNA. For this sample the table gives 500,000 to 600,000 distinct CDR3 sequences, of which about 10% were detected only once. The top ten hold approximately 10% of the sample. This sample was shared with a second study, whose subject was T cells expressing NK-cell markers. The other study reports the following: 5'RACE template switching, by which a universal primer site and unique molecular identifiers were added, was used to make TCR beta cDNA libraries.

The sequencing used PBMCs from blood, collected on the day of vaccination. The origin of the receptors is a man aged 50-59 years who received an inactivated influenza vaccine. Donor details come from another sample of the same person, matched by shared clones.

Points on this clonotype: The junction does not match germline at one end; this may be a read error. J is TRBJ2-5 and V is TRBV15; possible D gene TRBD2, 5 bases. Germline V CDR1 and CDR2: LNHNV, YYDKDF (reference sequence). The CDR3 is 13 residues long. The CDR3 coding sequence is TGTGCCACCAGCGCCTGGACTGGAGAGACCCAGTGCTTC. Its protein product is CATSAWTGETQCF.

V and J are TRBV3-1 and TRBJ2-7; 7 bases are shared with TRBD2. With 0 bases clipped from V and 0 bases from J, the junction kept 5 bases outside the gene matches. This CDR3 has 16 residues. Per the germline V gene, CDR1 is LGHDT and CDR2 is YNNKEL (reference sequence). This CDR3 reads CASSQEVTSSSYEQYF. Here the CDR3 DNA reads TGTGCCAGCAGCCAAGAAGTGACTAGCAGCTCCTACGAGCAGTACTTC.

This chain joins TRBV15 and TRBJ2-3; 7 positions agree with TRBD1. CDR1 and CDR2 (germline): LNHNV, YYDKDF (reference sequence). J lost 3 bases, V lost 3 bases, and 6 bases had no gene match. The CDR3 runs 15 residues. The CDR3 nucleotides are TGTGCCACCAGCAGGTCTGACAGGGTAACAGATACGCAGTATTTT. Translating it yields CATSRSDRVTDTQYF.

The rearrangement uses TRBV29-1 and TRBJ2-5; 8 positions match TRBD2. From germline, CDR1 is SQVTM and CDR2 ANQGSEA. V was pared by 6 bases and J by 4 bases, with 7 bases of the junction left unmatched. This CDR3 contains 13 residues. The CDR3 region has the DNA TGCAGCGTCGGGAGGGGCACAGTAGAGACCCAGTACTTC. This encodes CSVGRGTVETQYF.

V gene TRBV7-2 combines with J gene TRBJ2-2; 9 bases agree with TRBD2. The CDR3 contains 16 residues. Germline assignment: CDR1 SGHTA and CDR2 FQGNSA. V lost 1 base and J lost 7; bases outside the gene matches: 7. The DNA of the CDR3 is TGTGCCAGCAGCTTAGGAAGCGGGGGGCTTGTCGGGGAGCTGTTTTTT. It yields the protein CASSLGSGGLVGELFF.

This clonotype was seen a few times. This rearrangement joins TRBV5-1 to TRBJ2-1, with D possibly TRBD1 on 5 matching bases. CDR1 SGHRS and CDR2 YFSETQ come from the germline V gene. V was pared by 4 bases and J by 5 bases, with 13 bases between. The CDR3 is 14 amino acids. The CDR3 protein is CASSTYRQNNEQFF. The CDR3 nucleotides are TGCGCCAGCAGCACCTATCGACAGAACAATGAGCAGTTCTTC.

This CDR3 reads CASNLREAFF. In DNA, the CDR3 is TGTGCCAGTAATCTTCGGGAAGCTTTCTTT. This sequence joins TRBV19 and TRBJ1-1; D uncertain. V lost 7 bases to trimming and J lost 8 bases, with 8 bases between them. Per germline, CDR1 LNHDA and CDR2 SQIVND (reference sequence). The CDR3 sequence is 10 residues long.

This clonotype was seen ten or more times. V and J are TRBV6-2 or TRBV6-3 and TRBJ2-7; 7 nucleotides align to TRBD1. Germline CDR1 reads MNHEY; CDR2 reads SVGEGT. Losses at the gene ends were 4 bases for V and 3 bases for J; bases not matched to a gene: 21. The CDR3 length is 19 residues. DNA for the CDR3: TGTGCCAGCAGTTCCGCTTACCCCTCCAACAGGGGTTTTGGCTACGAGCAGTACTTC. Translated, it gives CASSSAYPSNRGFGYEQYF.

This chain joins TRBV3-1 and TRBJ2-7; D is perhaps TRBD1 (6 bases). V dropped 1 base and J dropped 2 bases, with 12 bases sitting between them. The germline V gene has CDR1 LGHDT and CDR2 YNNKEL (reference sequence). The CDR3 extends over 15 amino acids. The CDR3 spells CASSQAQTGAYEQYF. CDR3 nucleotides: TGTGCCAGCAGCCAAGCACAGACAGGAGCCTACGAGCAGTACTTC.

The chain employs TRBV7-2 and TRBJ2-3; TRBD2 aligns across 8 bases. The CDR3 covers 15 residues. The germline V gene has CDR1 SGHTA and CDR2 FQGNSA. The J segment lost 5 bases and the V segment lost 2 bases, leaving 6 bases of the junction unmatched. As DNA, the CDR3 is TGTGCCAGCAGCTTAAACCGTGCGGGGGGAGATACGCAGTATTTT. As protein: CASSLNRAGGDTQYF.

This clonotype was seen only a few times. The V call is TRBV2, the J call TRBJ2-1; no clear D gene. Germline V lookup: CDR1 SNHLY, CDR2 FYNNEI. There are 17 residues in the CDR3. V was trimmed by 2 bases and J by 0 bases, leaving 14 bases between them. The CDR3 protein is CASSELDTLSSYNEQFF. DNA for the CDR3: TGTGCCAGCAGTGAACTAGACACCCTAAGCTCCTACAATGAGCAGTTCTTC.

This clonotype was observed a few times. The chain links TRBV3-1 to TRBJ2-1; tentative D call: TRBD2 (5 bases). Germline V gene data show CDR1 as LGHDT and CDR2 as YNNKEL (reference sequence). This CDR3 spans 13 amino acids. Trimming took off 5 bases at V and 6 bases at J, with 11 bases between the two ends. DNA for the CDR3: TGTGCCAGCAGCTATGGGAGAGGCAATGAGCAGTTCTTC. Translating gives CASSYGRGNEQFF.

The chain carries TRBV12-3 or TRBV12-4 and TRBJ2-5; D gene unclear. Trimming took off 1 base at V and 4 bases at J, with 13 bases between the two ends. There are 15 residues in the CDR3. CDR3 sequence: CASSLDQLWGETQYF. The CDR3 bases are TGTGCCAGCAGTTTAGATCAGCTTTGGGGAGAGACCCAGTACTTC.

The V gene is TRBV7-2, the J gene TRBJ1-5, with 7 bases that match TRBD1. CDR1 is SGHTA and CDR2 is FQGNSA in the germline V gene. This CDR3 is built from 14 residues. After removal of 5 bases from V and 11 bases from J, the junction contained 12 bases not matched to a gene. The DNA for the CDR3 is TGTGCCAGCAGCCTGGCAACAGGGGCTCGGACCCAGCATTTT. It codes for CASSLATGARTQHF.

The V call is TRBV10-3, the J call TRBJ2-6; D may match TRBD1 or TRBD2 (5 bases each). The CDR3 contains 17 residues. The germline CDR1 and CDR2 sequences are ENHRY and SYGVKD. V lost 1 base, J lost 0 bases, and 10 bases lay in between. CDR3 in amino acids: CAISEWDGDSGANVLTF. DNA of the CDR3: TGTGCCATCAGTGAGTGGGACGGCGACTCTGGGGCCAACGTCCTGACTTTC.